This T cell receptor beta chain is from a study of T cells after yellow fever vaccination. Study-level findings and limits: Post-booster reappearance was seen for most primary-vaccination clones (around 96% CD4, 75% to 90% CD8).

Of note for this clonotype: Its antigen is not identified.

CDR1 is SQVTM, CDR2 ANQGSEA, per germline. The V end lost 6 bases, the J end lost 4 bases, and 12 bases lay between the germline ends. This CDR3 is built from 13 residues. The 5'RACE template-switching step produced TCR cDNA and added a universal primer site and UMIs. TCRdb re-called the 5' RACE reads through MiXCR, storing one row per CDR3 protein. The sample lists roughly 500,000 distinct CDR3 sequences; approximately 21% were seen once. The source is a man between 25 and 39 years old who received the YFV17D yellow fever vaccine. The genes are TRBV29-1 and TRBJ2-2, with unresolved D. The specimen comprised PBMCs, sampled 15 days after the yellow fever booster vaccination. The CDR3 protein is CSVVGRSTGELFF. The CDR3 DNA sequence: TGCAGCGTCGTAGGGCGGTCCACCGGGGAGCTGTTTTTT.